This TCR beta chain was recovered during a study of monozygotic twins with inflammatory bowel disease. With regard to this clonotype: What it binds is unknown.

Study conclusions and caveats: Versus healthy twins, IBD patients showed fewer clonotypes shared with others, especially with disease activity. Discrimination among different T cell subtypes was not achievable.

Molecular identifiers with 6-nucleotide sample barcodes were added during cDNA synthesis via template switching. TCRdb reanalyzed the 5' RACE reads and collapses them to one entry per CDR3 protein, without DNA. Seen in this sample are approximately 330,000 distinct CDR3 sequences; the ten most common clones hold 2% to 2.5%. This sequence originates from a human donor with ulcerative colitis or Crohn's disease, or a healthy co-twin of an affected twin (not recorded which). The sequenced material came from blood.

This CDR3 reads CAISGGLAGVGDTQYF. V usage is TRBV10-3 and J usage is TRBJ2-3; TCRdb calls TRBD2, which cannot be checked without DNA. The CDR3 is 16 amino acids. Germline CDR1 ENHRY, CDR2 SYGVKD.